The entry below describes one T cell receptor beta chain. These data belong to a study of blood T cell repertoires in COVID-19. Authors' data handling: Using reference gene primer amplification, nucleated cell counts were estimated. This table comes from immunoSEQ multiplex PCR, and its TCRdb copy is limited to in-frame clones, with some not included. V and J calls plus clone size are reproduced from that table; the DNA served to infer D and trimming. This repertoire shows around 450,000 clones, around 91% found once; its top ten account for approximately 0.55%. Cohort 3 donors were reported recovered after two negative PCRs, clearance, or symptom resolution. The specimen was PBMCs or T cells enriched from blood (not recorded which). This receptor was identified in a man younger than 35 who had recovered from COVID-19.

The CDR3 spells CASSQGQRSPLHF. The CDR3 DNA reads TGTGCCAGCAGCCAAGGTCAGCGCTCACCCCTCCACTTT. The rearrangement uses TRBV3-1 (or the pseudogene TRBV3-2) and TRBJ1-6, with no clear D. V shed 1 base and J shed 10 bases, with 8 bases lying between them. Germline V lookup: CDR1 LGHDT, CDR2 YNNKEL (reference sequence). This CDR3 is built from 13 residues.